These T cell receptor beta chains were read from a single sample in a study of early T cells in non-severe SARS-CoV-2 infection. Using its own MiXCR run on the 5' RACE reads, TCRdb lists one record per CDR3 protein. The profile shows about 64,000 distinct CDR3 sequences, 4% to 5.5% of them singletons. What was sequenced was whole blood. The receptor set was obtained from an adult who was a healthcare worker with PCR-confirmed SARS-CoV-2 infection or an uninfected control (not recorded which). The CDR3 runs from the conserved cysteine through the conserved F or W. A D gene is named only where the DNA matches it firmly. Expanded clones are given a class, and other clones once, few, many or no size at all.

TRBV27	TRBJ1-4	TRBD1	many	TGTGCCAGCAGTTTCTCACGGACAGGGGGTAGCGAAAAACTGTTTTTT	CASSFSRTGGSEKLFF
TRBV19	TRBJ2-6	TRBD2	many	TGTGCCAGTGCCCTGGGGGGAGGGAACTCTGGGGCCAACGTCCTGACTTTC	CASALGGGNSGANVLTF
TRBV10-3	TRBJ2-2	.	.	TGTGCCATCAGTGCCCCGACCGGGGAGCTGTTTTTT	CAISAPTGELFF
TRBV7-2	TRBJ2-7	.	many	TGTGCCAGCAGCTTAGTAGGGGGTGCTAGCTACGAGCAGTACTTC	CASSLVGGASYEQYF
TRBV10-3	TRBJ2-7	.	many	TGTGCCATCAGTGAGTCACCGGACTACGGCGAGCAGTACTTC	CAISESPDYGEQYF
TRBV4-2	TRBJ2-3	TRBD2	few	TGTGCCAGCAGCCAAAGTGGGACTAGCGTTGATACGCAGTATTTT	CASSQSGTSVDTQYF
TRBV12-3/TRBV12-4	TRBJ2-2	.	few	TGTGCCAGCAGTTTAGGCAGGGTAGCCGGGGAGCTGTTTTTT	CASSLGRVAGELFF
TRBV6-1	TRBJ1-1	.	many	TGTGCCAGCAGTGGATCAAACCCGGGGGTCAGACTGAACACTGAAGCTTTCTTT	CASSGSNPGVRLNTEAFF
TRBV2	TRBJ2-3	.	.	TGTGCCAGCACTCCTAGAGCCGACACAGATACGCAGTATTTT	CASTPRADTDTQYF
TRBV6-2/TRBV6-3	TRBJ1-1	.	few	TGTGCCAGCAGTTACCCGATCGCCGGACCGGGACCTCCACTGAACACTGAAGCTTTCTTT	CASSYPIAGPGPPLNTEAFF
TRBV5-1	TRBJ2-7	.	many	TGCGCTTGGAGGGAGCCTACCTACGAGCAGTACTTC	CAWREPTYEQYF
TRBV3-1	TRBJ2-7	.	many	TGTGCCAGCAGCAGGGGAGGGGGACACGAGCAGTACTTC	CASSRGGGHEQYF
TRBV2	TRBJ2-5	.	many	TGTGCCAGCAGCGCTCAAGAGACCCAGTACTTC	CASSAQETQYF
TRBV5-1	TRBJ2-5	.	few	TGCGCCAGCAGCTGGCAGAACCAAGAGACCCAGTACTTC	CASSWQNQETQYF
TRBV18	TRBJ1-4	.	.	TGTGCCAGCTCACCTTCCGCGGAGAATGAAAAACTGTTTTTT	CASSPSAENEKLFF
TRBV6-1	TRBJ1-4	TRBD1	many	TGTGCCAGCAGTGGGACAGGGAGTGAAAAACTGTTTTTT	CASSGTGSEKLFF
TRBV20-1	TRBJ1-1	.	many	TGCAGTGCTAGAGATCTAAGGACGGGGAACACTGAAGCTTTCTTT	CSARDLRTGNTEAFF
TRBV27	TRBJ2-1	.	.	TGTGCCAGCAGTCCTTATGGTCCCCCGCTCGGCGATGAGCAGTTCTTC	CASSPYGPPLGDEQFF
TRBV4-2	TRBJ1-1	.	many	TGTGCCAGCAGCCAAGTTAGGGGTGACACTGAAGCTTTCTTT	CASSQVRGDTEAFF
TRBV6-5	TRBJ2-7	.	few	TGTGCCAGCGGCAGACCCTCGGCCTACGAGCAGTACTTC	CASGRPSAYEQYF
TRBV19	TRBJ1-1	.	many	TGTGCCAGTAGTATTGTTGGGGGCGGCACTGAAGCTTTCTTT	CASSIVGGGTEAFF
TRBV7-6	TRBJ2-1	TRBD2	many	TGTGCCAGCAGCCATATGCCTAGGGCTAGCGGGTACAATGAGCAGTTCTTC	CASSHMPRASGYNEQFF
TRBV7-2	TRBJ2-2	.	few	TGTGCCAGCAGCTTAGGGAGGACCAGGACCGGGGAGCTGTTTTTT	CASSLGRTRTGELFF
TRBV20-1	TRBJ2-7	.	many	TGCAGTGCTAGAGAGGGCAGTTACGAGCAGTACTTC	CSAREGSYEQYF
TRBV5-4	TRBJ2-7	TRBD2	many	TGTGCCAGCAGCTTGGCTGGTACTAGCGGACAATACGAGCAGTACTTC	CASSLAGTSGQYEQYF
TRBV20-1	TRBJ2-7	TRBD2	many	TGCAGTGCTAGAGATCGACTAGCGGGTGTCGTCTACGAGCAGTACTTC	CSARDRLAGVVYEQYF
TRBV20-1	TRBJ2-7	.	few	TGCAGTGCTCCCTCGACAGGGAGGCAGGAGCAGTACTTC	CSAPSTGRQEQYF
TRBV6-6	TRBJ1-5	TRBD1	many	TGTGCCAGCAAAGACAGGGGTAATCAGCCCCAGCATTTT	CASKDRGNQPQHF
TRBV14	TRBJ2-1	TRBD1	many	TGTGCCAGCAGCCAAGATATCGACAGGGGCTCCTACAATGAGCAGTTCTTC	CASSQDIDRGSYNEQFF
TRBV6-1	TRBJ2-7	TRBD2	few	TGTGCCAGCAGTGAATCTCGATCAGCGGGGACTTACGAGCAGTACTTC	CASSESRSAGTYEQYF
TRBV29-1	TRBJ1-1	.	few	TGCAGCGTCCAGTCGCAGGGCCGAGGGAACACTGAAGCTTTCTTT	CSVQSQGRGNTEAFF
TRBV12-3/TRBV12-4	TRBJ2-1	TRBD2	many	TGTGCCAGTAGAACGAGCGGGAGGGTTAATGAGCAGTTCTTC	CASRTSGRVNEQFF
TRBV10-1	TRBJ2-7	TRBD2	.	TGCGCCACCGGGACTAGCGGGTACGAGCAGTACTTC	CATGTSGYEQYF
TRBV20-1	TRBJ2-3	.	.	TGCAGTGCTCACCCCGTCCTGAGCTCCACAGATACGCAGTATTTT	CSAHPVLSSTDTQYF
TRBV6-2/TRBV6-3	TRBJ2-1	.	.	TGTGCCAGCAGGGAAGGCCTTGGGGGGCAGTTCTTC	CASREGLGGQFF
TRBV29-1	TRBJ2-7	.	many	TGCAGCGCAAGCCCCAGAGGGGGGATAGGGACCTACGAGCAGTACTTC	CSASPRGGIGTYEQYF
TRBV19	TRBJ2-3	.	many	TGTGCCAGCCGGCTATGGGATACGCAGTATTTT	CASRLWDTQYF
TRBV7-9	TRBJ1-3	.	many	TGTGCCAGCGATGGGCACCTCGACAGCTCTGGAAACACCATATATTTT	CASDGHLDSSGNTIYF
TRBV6-5	TRBJ2-7	TRBD1	many	TGTGCCAGCAACAAGATGAACCGGGACAGGGACTACGAGCAGTACTTC	CASNKMNRDRDYEQYF
TRBV20-1	TRBJ2-7	TRBD1	.	TGCAGTGCCCACCGGGACAGGTCGTCCTACGAGCAGTACTTC	CSAHRDRSSYEQYF